The source of this T cell receptor beta chain is a study of shared clonotypes between healthy human individuals. In the naive CD8 group, cells lacked CD45RO and were positively selected for CCR7, so terminally differentiated effector memory CD45RA+ cells were left out. Per the germline V gene, CDR1 is SNHLY and CDR2 is FYNNEI. This CDR3 has 19 amino acids. The V and J ends lost 3 bases and 7 bases, in that order; junction bases with no gene match: 20. The method was immunoSEQ multiplex PCR; TCRdb's version includes in-frame clones alone and lacks a portion of them. This table holds roughly 890,000 clones, 80% to 95% found once.

The chain couples TRBV2 to TRBJ2-1; 8 positions agree with TRBD2. The sample comprised naive CD8+ T cells sorted from blood. The source is a young man in good health. The chain's CDR3 is CASSDSPGGGLEVRNEQFF. CDR3 in DNA: TGTGCCAGCAGTGATAGTCCCGGGGGGGGACTAGAAGTTCGGAATGAGCAGTTCTTC. Full variable domain (rest looked up from reference TRBV2 and TRBJ2-1): EPEVTQTPSHQVTQMGQEVILRCVPISNHLYFYWYRQILGQKVEFLVSFYNNEISEKSEIFDDQFSVERPDGSNFTLKIRSTKLEDSAMYFCASSDSPGGGLEVRNEQFFGPGTRLTVL.